Below are 26 T cell receptor beta chains sequenced from a single sample in a study of T-cell memory formation after mild COVID-19. TCRdb re-derived calls from the 5' RACE reads in MiXCR, one entry per CDR3 protein. The repertoire has around 150,000 distinct CDR3 sequences, around a tenth of them found once; the top ten carry roughly 3.8%. Sequenced input: PBMCs or a T cell subset sorted from them (not recorded which). The receptors here all came from a man aged 18 to 30 who had mild COVID-19 (a few samples of this study predate the infection). Cell type and time point are not known.

The chain joins TRBV6-2 or TRBV6-3 to TRBJ2-2; 8 nucleotides agree with TRBD1. The germline V gene has CDR1 MNHEY and CDR2 SVGEGT. This CDR3 has 15 amino acids. J lost 6 bases, V lost 8 bases, and 11 bases had no gene match. The DNA of the CDR3 is TGTGCCAGCGGGGCCCAGGGGGCCCCATCCGGGGAGCTGTTTTTT. Amino acid sequence: CASGAQGAPSGELFF.

The J gene is TRBJ2-3, the V gene TRBV7-2, with 10 nucleotides matching TRBD2. From germline, CDR1 is SGHTA and CDR2 FQGNSA. CDR3 size: 15 residues. V lost 3 bases to trimming and J lost 5 bases; unmatched junction nucleotides: 5. The CDR3 DNA reads TGTGCCAGCAGCTTGCTAGCGGGGGTGGTAGATACGCAGTATTTT. This codes for CASSLLAGVVDTQYF. Together with reference TRBV7-2 and TRBJ2-3, the CDR3 gives the full variable domain: GAGVSQSPSNKVTEKGKDVELRCDPISGHTALYWYRQSLGQGLEFLIYFQGNSAPDKSGLPSDRFSAERTGGSVSTLTIQRTQQEDSAVYLCASSLLAGVVDTQYFGPGTRLTVL.

This clonotype was seen many times. J is TRBJ1-3 and V is TRBV7-2, with 10 bases that match TRBD1. Germline CDR1 is SGHTA and CDR2 is FQGNSA. The CDR3 is made up of 15 amino acids. V lost 6 bases, J lost 5 bases, and 7 bases stayed unmatched. Here the CDR3 reads CASSLDRGVRNTIYF. In DNA, the CDR3 is TGTGCCAGCAGTCTGGACAGGGGGGTCAGAAACACCATATATTTT.

This clonotype was detected only a few times. J is TRBJ1-1 and V is TRBV18; the match to TRBD1 covers 11 bases. This CDR3 is built from 16 residues. Per germline, CDR1 KGHSH and CDR2 LQKENI. V lost 1 base, J lost 4 bases, and 5 bases stayed unmatched. The CDR3 here is CASSPLPGTGGTEAFF. DNA of the CDR3: TGTGCCAGCTCACCACTCCCCGGGACAGGGGGCACTGAAGCTTTCTTT.

The chain has TRBV6-1 and TRBJ2-5; D possibly corresponds to TRBD1 (6 bases). Per the germline V gene, CDR1 is MNHNS and CDR2 is SASEGT. The CDR3 runs 14 residues. Trimming took off 4 bases at V and 5 bases at J, with 14 bases between the two ends. CDR3 amino acids: CASSAQGRGETQYF. In DNA, the CDR3 is TGTGCCAGCAGTGCGCAGGGGCGAGGGGAGACCCAGTACTTC.

This clonotype has ten or more counts. The chain employs TRBV6-5 and TRBJ2-5; D is unclear. The V end was cut by 0 bases, the J end by 3 bases, with 8 bases between. Germline CDR1 and CDR2: MNHEY and SVGAGI. The CDR3 length is 14 residues. The CDR3 DNA is TGTGCCAGCAGTTACTCTGGCGCGAAAGAGACCCAGTACTTC. This sequence encodes CASSYSGAKETQYF.

The CDR3 DNA reads as TGTGCCAGCAGCCTTGACGGGTTCGTGAACACTGAAGCTTTCTTT. This encodes CASSLDGFVNTEAFF. This rearrangement joins TRBV7-3 to TRBJ1-1; no clear D. Per the germline V gene, CDR1 is SGHTA and CDR2 is FQGTGA. CDR3 size: 15 residues. Trimming took off 5 bases at V and 0 bases at J, with 13 bases between the two ends.

This clonotype was found a few times. CDR3 DNA sequence: TGCAGCGGCGGACAGGGAGGTACCTACGAGCAGTACTTC. Its protein is CSGGQGGTYEQYF. The chain combines TRBV29-1 with TRBJ2-7; 8 bases match TRBD1. This CDR3 contains 13 residues. Losses at the gene ends were 7 bases for V and 2 bases for J; bases not matched to a gene: 7. Germline loops: CDR1 SQVTM, CDR2 ANQGSEA.

This clonotype was recorded at least ten times. This sequence joins TRBV5-1 and TRBJ2-5; D is unclear. The V gene's germline CDR1 is SGHRS and CDR2 YFSETQ. The CDR3 consists of 14 residues. Trimming took off 1 base at V and 1 base at J, with 8 bases between the two ends. The CDR3 DNA reads as TGCGCCAGCAGCTTGCTCCAGAGCCAAGAGACCCAGTACTTC. Protein product: CASSLLQSQETQYF.

This clonotype appeared many times. This rearrangement joins TRBV5-1 to TRBJ1-1; D ambiguous. Germline V lookup: CDR1 SGHRS, CDR2 YFSETQ. The CDR3 contains 15 residues. V was shortened by 0 bases and J by 0 bases, with 9 bases between the two germline ends. CDR3 in DNA: TGCGCCAGCAGCTTGGGAACCACAGTGAACACTGAAGCTTTCTTT. It specifies CASSLGTTVNTEAFF.

This clonotype has more than one count but fewer than ten. This sequence joins TRBV3-1 and TRBJ2-2; D not resolved. Per the germline V gene, CDR1 is LGHDT and CDR2 is YNNKEL (reference sequence). Deletions cut 3 bases from V and 6 bases from J, with 23 bases between. CDR3 length: 18 amino acids. CDR3 loop: CASSQRSSARGYAGELFF. In nucleotides, the CDR3 is TGTGCCAGCAGCCAGCGGTCATCGGCTCGTGGTTACGCCGGGGAGCTGTTTTTT.

The genes are TRBV6-5 and TRBJ2-1; a weak D match, TRBD2 (5 bases). Trimming pared 2 bases from V and 7 bases from J, leaving 9 bases between. Germline assignment: CDR1 MNHEY and CDR2 SVGAGI. This CDR3 spans 13 amino acids. CDR3 amino acids: CASSYPRGNEQFF. The CDR3 DNA reads TGTGCCAGCAGTTACCCTAGAGGGAATGAGCAGTTCTTC.

J is TRBJ2-4 and V is TRBV7-7, with D tentatively TRBD1 or TRBD2 (5 bases each). The CDR3 is 17 amino acids. The ends were cut back, 4 bases at V and 0 bases at J, with 16 bases in the middle. Germline assignment: CDR1 SSHAT and CDR2 FNYEAQ (reference sequence). The CDR3 sequence is CASSSLGPKVAKNIQYF. CDR3 DNA sequence: TGTGCCAGCAGCTCATTGGGACCCAAGGTAGCCAAAAACATTCAGTACTTC.

This clonotype was seen only a few times. V gene TRBV5-1 combines with J gene TRBJ2-5; 8 bases are a match to TRBD2. The J segment lost 5 bases and the V segment lost 0 bases, leaving 6 bases of the junction unmatched. The CDR3 length is 15 residues. Germline CDR1 is SGHRS and CDR2 is YFSETQ. For the CDR3, the DNA is TGCGCCAGCAGCTTGGAACCGGGGGGGCAGGAGACCCAGTACTTC. Protein: CASSLEPGGQETQYF.

CDR3: CASSSLQGVITDTQYF. CDR3 DNA sequence: TGTGCCAGCAGCTCACTACAGGGTGTGATCACAGATACGCAGTATTTT. The chain combines TRBV7-6 with TRBJ2-3, with D possibly matching TRBD1 (6 bases). Germline V gene data show CDR1 as SGHVS and CDR2 as FNYEAQ. The CDR3 sequence is 16 residues long. The V and J ends lost 4 bases and 2 bases respectively, with 16 bases between them.

This clonotype has a handful of counts. This chain links TRBV19 with TRBJ2-3; D may be TRBD2 (7 bases). The CDR3 spans 14 residues. CDR1 and CDR2 from the germline V gene are LNHDA and SQIVND (reference sequence). Trimming took 8 bases from V and 0 from J, leaving 12 bases between them. The CDR3 nucleotides are TGTGCCAGTGGAGGGGGACTAAGCACAGATACGCAGTATTTT. Residues: CASGGGLSTDTQYF. Full variable domain (missing parts from reference TRBV19 and TRBJ2-3): DGGITQSPKYLFRKEGQNVTLSCEQNLNHDAMYWYRQDPGQGLRLIYYSQIVNDFQKGDIAEGYSVSREKKESFPLTVTSAQKNPTAFYLCASGGGLSTDTQYFGPGTRLTVL.

CDR3 bases: TGCGCCAGCAGCTTGGGGACAGCCGACCCTCAGCCCCAGCATTTT. It codes for CASSLGTADPQPQHF. This chain uses TRBV5-1 with TRBJ1-5; weak D call: TRBD1 (6 bases). V was pared by 0 bases and J by 6 bases, with 13 bases between. This CDR3 is built from 15 residues. Germline CDR1 is SGHRS and CDR2 is YFSETQ.

In DNA form, the CDR3 reads TGCAGCGTTTCTCATTCCTACAATGAGCAGTTCTTC. As protein: CSVSHSYNEQFF. The rearrangement uses TRBV29-1 and TRBJ2-1; D gene uncertain. V was cut by 5 bases and J by 1 base, with 6 bases left in between. This CDR3 has 12 residues. Germline V gene data show CDR1 as SQVTM and CDR2 as ANQGSEA.

This clonotype occurred many times. The rearrangement joins TRBV12-3 or TRBV12-4 to TRBJ2-5; D gene unclear. Trimming left V 6 bases short and J 7 bases short, with 18 bases between. There are 14 residues in the CDR3. CDR3 DNA: TGTGCCAGCAGAACGGTCGGCGCCTTCAGGACCCAGTACTTC. Its protein is CASRTVGAFRTQYF.

The table lists this clonotype with many counts. The chain carries TRBV20-1 and TRBJ2-5; no clear D. Germline V lookup: CDR1 DFQATT, CDR2 SNEGSKA (reference sequence). CDR3 size: 13 residues. The DNA for the CDR3 is TGCAGCGCCCCCCGGAGCCCACGGGAGACCCAGTACTTC. This gives the protein CSAPRSPRETQYF.

This chain connects TRBV4-3 to TRBJ2-3, with 8 positions matching TRBD2. This CDR3 contains 15 residues. V dropped 3 bases and J dropped 3; count of bases not matched to a gene: 5. Germline assignment: CDR1 LGHNA and CDR2 YSLEER. CDR3 sequence: CASSHVSGGTDTQYF. For the CDR3, the DNA is TGCGCCAGCAGCCACGTAAGCGGGGGAACAGATACGCAGTATTTT.

The rearrangement joins TRBV7-9 to TRBJ1-4, with 8 bases that match TRBD1. After removal of 5 bases from V and 5 bases from J, the junction contained 7 bases not matched to a gene. Germline V CDR1 and CDR2: SEHNR, FQNEAQ (reference sequence). The CDR3 sequence is 15 residues long. CDR3 protein: CASSKNRGENEKLFF. CDR3 DNA sequence: TGTGCCAGCAGCAAAAACAGGGGGGAAAATGAAAAACTGTTTTTT. Full variable domain (missing parts from reference TRBV7-9 and TRBJ1-4): DTGVSQNPRHKITKRGQNVTFRCDPISEHNRLYWYRQTLGQGPEFLTYFQNEAQLEKSRLLSDRFSAERPKGSFSTLEIQRTEQGDSAMYLCASSKNRGENEKLFFGSGTQLSVL.

This clonotype was seen more than once but under ten times. The chain couples TRBV6-2 or TRBV6-3 to TRBJ1-2, with TRBD1 matching over 7 bases. Trimming at V came to 6 bases and at J to 1 base, leaving 2 bases not matched to a gene. This CDR3 has 13 amino acids. Germline CDR1 and CDR2: MNHEY and SVGEGT. The CDR3 reads CASRGTVNYGYTF. CDR3 sequence (DNA): TGTGCCAGCAGAGGGACAGTTAACTATGGCTACACCTTC.

This clonotype was seen ten or more times. The chain is built from TRBV4-1 and TRBJ2-3; D assignment may be TRBD1 or TRBD2 (5 bases each). The CDR3 runs 14 residues. Germline CDR1 MGHRA, CDR2 YSYEKL. V lost 4 bases and J 5 bases, leaving 13 bases between the germline ends. CDR3 bases: TGCGCCAGCAGCCGGGGGTTCGTTGGAGATACGCAGTATTTT. Amino acids: CASSRGFVGDTQYF.

This clonotype was counted only a few times. CDR3 loop: CASGLDFQPQHF. CDR3 nucleotide sequence: TGTGCTAGTGGTTTGGATTTTCAGCCCCAGCATTTT. V is TRBV12-5 and J is TRBJ1-5; D ambiguous. V dropped 1 base and J dropped 6 bases, with 4 bases sitting between them. This CDR3 has 12 amino acids. Per the germline V gene, CDR1 is LGHNT and CDR2 is FRNRAP.

The chain uses TRBV4-2 and TRBJ2-1; D gene uncertain. The germline gives CDR1 LGHNA, CDR2 YNFKEQ. V shed 1 base and J shed 0 bases, with 10 bases lying between them. This CDR3 contains 16 residues. The CDR3 region is CASSQAGESSYNEQFF. The CDR3 bases are TGTGCCAGCAGCCAAGCTGGGGAAAGCTCCTACAATGAGCAGTTCTTC.